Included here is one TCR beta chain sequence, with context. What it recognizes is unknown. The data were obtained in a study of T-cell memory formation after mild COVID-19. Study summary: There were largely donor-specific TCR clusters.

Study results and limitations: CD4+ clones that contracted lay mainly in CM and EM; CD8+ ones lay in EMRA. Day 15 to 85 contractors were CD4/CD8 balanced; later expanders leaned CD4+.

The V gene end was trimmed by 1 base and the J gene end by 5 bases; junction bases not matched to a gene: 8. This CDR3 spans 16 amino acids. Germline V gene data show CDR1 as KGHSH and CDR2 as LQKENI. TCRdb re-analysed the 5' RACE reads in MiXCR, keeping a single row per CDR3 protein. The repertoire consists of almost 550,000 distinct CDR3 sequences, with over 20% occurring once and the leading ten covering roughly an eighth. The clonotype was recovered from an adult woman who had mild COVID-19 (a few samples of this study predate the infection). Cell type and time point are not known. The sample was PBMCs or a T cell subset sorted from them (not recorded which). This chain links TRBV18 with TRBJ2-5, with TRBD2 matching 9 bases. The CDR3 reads CASSPQTSGPRETQYF. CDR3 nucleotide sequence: TGTGCCAGCTCACCACAAACTAGCGGGCCGAGGGAGACCCAGTACTTC. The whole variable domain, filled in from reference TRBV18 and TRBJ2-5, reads NAGVMQNPRHLVRRRGQEARLRCSPMKGHSHVYWYRQLPEEGLKFMVYLQKENIIDESGMPKERFSAEFPKEGPSILRIQQVVRGDSAAYFCASSPQTSGPRETQYFGPGTRLLVL.